The 14 T cell receptor beta chains in this list originate from one sample, sequenced in a study of OX40 agonist ivuxolimab in advanced cancers. The library came from the immunoSEQ multiplex PCR assay. TCRdb stores this immuneACCESS table with in-frame sequences only. Part of the clones is absent; in the studies checked, under half of the shortfall reflects unresolved V genes, and no reason is known for the rest. Counted in this sample were 65,000 to 80,000 clones; roughly nine tenths of them appeared once. Clones ranked in the top ten supply about 0.31% of the sample. The input for sequencing was CD4+ or CD8+ T cells sorted from blood, taken in a trial of the OX40 agonist ivuxolimab. The receptors stem from an adult with an advanced solid tumor such as melanoma, head and neck, liver or kidney cancer.

This chain uses TRBV6-4 with TRBJ2-7, with TRBD2 as a possible D gene (5 bases). Between the trimmed V and J ends, which lost 4 bases and 4 bases, there was a span of 8 bases. The CDR3 runs to 12 residues. Germline V lookup: CDR1 MRHNA, CDR2 SNTAGT. The CDR3 spells CASSASGYEQYF. DNA of the CDR3: TGTGCCAGCAGTGCATCGGGGTACGAGCAGTACTTC.

The V and J genes are TRBV11-2 and TRBJ1-2; 11 bases line up with TRBD1. This CDR3 region has 12 residues. Germline values: CDR1 SGHAT, CDR2 FQNNGV. Unmatched junction bases numbered 2, after V lost 2 bases and J lost 12 bases. DNA for the CDR3: TGTGCCAGCAGCTTACAGGGACAGGGGGACACCTTC. This gives the protein CASSLQGQGDTF. The complete variable domain, with remaining parts taken from reference TRBV11-2 and TRBJ1-2, reads EAGVAQSPRYKIIEKRQSVAFWCNPISGHATLYWYQQILGQGPKLLIQFQNNGVVDDSQLPKDRFSAERLKGVDSTLKIQPAKLEDSAVYLCASSLQGQGDTFGSGTRLTVV.

V and J are TRBV5-1 and TRBJ1-1; D call uncertain. Germline V lookup: CDR1 SGHRS, CDR2 YFSETQ. V was cut by 0 bases and J by 11 bases, with 17 bases left in between. This CDR3 is built from 14 residues. The CDR3 nucleotides read TGCGCCAGCAGCTTGGAAGGAGGGCAGTATGGGGCTTTCTTT. Amino acid sequence: CASSLEGGQYGAFF.

This chain uses TRBV6-1 with TRBJ1-2; D is uncertain. Germline V CDR1 and CDR2: MNHNS, SASEGT. Trimming took 0 bases from V and 6 from J, leaving 8 bases between them. The CDR3 runs 13 residues. This CDR3 is CASSEALGDGYTF. The CDR3 coding sequence is TGTGCCAGCAGTGAAGCGCTGGGTGATGGCTACACCTTC.

The rearrangement links TRBV29-1 to TRBJ2-1; the match to TRBD2 covers 8 bases. CDR1 and CDR2 from the germline V gene are SQVTM and ANQGSEA. The CDR3 runs 14 residues. Losses at the gene ends were 2 bases for V and 0 bases for J; bases not matched to a gene: 0. CDR3 DNA sequence: TGCAGCGTTGAAAGCGGGAGCTCCTACAATGAGCAGTTCTTC. This sequence encodes CSVESGSSYNEQFF.

The chain employs TRBV2 and TRBJ1-3; 7 positions agree with TRBD1. This CDR3 is 14 amino acids long. Germline V lookup: CDR1 SNHLY, CDR2 FYNNEI. V shed 6 bases and J 4 bases; nucleotides not matched to a gene: 6. The CDR3 DNA sequence: TGTGCCAGCAGAAAACAGGGGCCGGGAAACACCATATATTTT. Translating it yields CASRKQGPGNTIYF.

The chain is built from TRBV29-1 and TRBJ1-4, with a tentative D call TRBD1 (6 bases). This CDR3 region has 11 residues. Germline V CDR1 and CDR2: SQVTM, ANQGSEA. The V end was cut by 6 bases, the J end by 8 bases, with 10 bases between. In DNA, the CDR3 is TGCAGCGTCGCCGACAGGGAAAAACTGTTTTTT. Translation: CSVADREKLFF.

The V gene is TRBV19, the J gene TRBJ2-2; D might be TRBD1 or TRBD2, each matching 6 bases. Germline loops: CDR1 LNHDA, CDR2 SQIVND (reference sequence). V dropped 3 bases and J dropped 1 base, with 18 bases sitting between them. The CDR3 totals 18 residues. CDR3 sequence (DNA): TGTGCCAGTAGTATCAGTCAGGGGACTTACCGGAACACCGGGGAGCTGTTTTTT. It encodes CASSISQGTYRNTGELFF.

J is TRBJ2-5 and V is TRBV2; D perhaps matches TRBD2 (5 bases). Germline V gene data show CDR1 as SNHLY and CDR2 as FYNNEI. The CDR3 length is 12 residues. V was pared by 5 bases and J by 5 bases, with 9 bases between. This CDR3 is CASSSGGETQYF. The CDR3, as DNA: TGTGCCAGCAGTTCGGGCGGGGAGACCCAGTACTTC. Full variable domain (missing parts from reference TRBV2 and TRBJ2-5): EPEVTQTPSHQVTQMGQEVILRCVPISNHLYFYWYRQILGQKVEFLVSFYNNEISEKSEIFDDQFSVERPDGSNFTLKIRSTKLEDSAMYFCASSSGGETQYFGPGTRLLVL.

This clone was seen just once. J is TRBJ1-2 and V is TRBV6-5; D is unclear. Germline-derived CDR1 and CDR2 are MNHEY and SVGAGI. The CDR3 contains 14 residues. Trimming pared 8 bases from V and 0 bases from J, leaving 13 bases between. This CDR3 is CASGGFRTNYGYTF. In DNA form, the CDR3 reads TGTGCCAGCGGAGGGTTCCGAACTAACTATGGCTACACCTTC.

This chain connects TRBV7-3 to TRBJ2-2; tentatively, D is TRBD2 (5 bases). Trimming left V 4 bases short and J 0 bases short, with 18 bases between. The CDR3 length is 18 residues. Germline-derived CDR1 and CDR2 are SGHTA and FQGTGA. The CDR3 DNA sequence: TGTGCCAGCAGCTCAAGAGGTCCCTTCGGGACGAACACCGGGGAGCTGTTTTTT. Translating gives CASSSRGPFGTNTGELFF.

This rearrangement joins TRBV28 to TRBJ2-7; 13 nucleotides align to TRBD2. Unmatched junction bases numbered 0, after V lost 8 bases and J lost 2 bases. Germline loops: CDR1 MDHEN, CDR2 SYDVKM. This CDR3 is built from 13 residues. CDR3 DNA: TGTGCCAGCGGGACTAGCGGGACCTACGAGCAGTACTTC. Its protein is CASGTSGTYEQYF.

The rearrangement joins TRBV6-6 to TRBJ1-3; D is unclear. Trimming took 2 bases from V and 3 from J, leaving 5 bases between them. The CDR3 length is 13 residues. Germline CDR1 reads MNHNY; CDR2 reads SVGAGI (reference sequence). DNA of the CDR3: TGTGCCAGCAGTTACGCAGTTGGAAACACCATATATTTT. It is translated as CASSYAVGNTIYF.

The chain couples TRBV15 to TRBJ2-5, with D unclear. Germline CDR1 is LNHNV and CDR2 is YYDKDF (reference sequence). Trimming removed 1 base at V and 2 bases at J, with 8 bases between. The CDR3 length is 14 residues. The CDR3 nucleotides read TGTGCCACCAGCAGAGTTGGTAGGCAAGAGACCCAGTACTTC. As protein: CATSRVGRQETQYF.